This T cell receptor beta chain originates from a study of beta chain features in type 1 diabetes. Study-wide points: Diminished insertions and augmented deletions at VDJ junctions characterized type 1 diabetes patients. Type 1 diabetes patients had TCRB CDR3s that were shorter (moderately but significantly so) in all four CD4+ subsets.

Expressed TCRB transcripts were sequenced because the entire RNA isolate underwent reverse transcription. The data were produced by immunoSEQ multiplex PCR, yet TCRdb's version contains in-frame clones alone and is incomplete. The sample lists roughly 700,000 clones, roughly 12% occurring once. Deletions cut 2 bases from V and 6 bases from J, with 5 bases between. CDR1 and CDR2 from the germline V gene are MNHNY and SVGAGI (reference sequence). CDR3 length equals 11 residues. This clone was observed a few times. Its antigen is not identified. The gene calls are TRBV6-6 and TRBJ2-7; no clear D. The clonotype was recovered from a young man with type 1 diabetes. The sample was naive CD4+ T cells from blood. CDR3 nucleotide sequence: TGTGCCAGCAGTTACATGAGCGAGCAGTACTTC. This codes for CASSYMSEQYF.